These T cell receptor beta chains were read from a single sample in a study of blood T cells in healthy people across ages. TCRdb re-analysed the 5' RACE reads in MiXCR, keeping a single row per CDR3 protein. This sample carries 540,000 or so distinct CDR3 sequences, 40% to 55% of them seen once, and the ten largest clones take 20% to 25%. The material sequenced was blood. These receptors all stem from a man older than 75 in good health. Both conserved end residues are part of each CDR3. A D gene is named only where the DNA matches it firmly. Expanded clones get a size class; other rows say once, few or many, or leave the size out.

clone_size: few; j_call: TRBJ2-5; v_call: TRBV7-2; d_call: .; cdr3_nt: TGTGCCAGCAGCTTAGGAGGGACCATCCAAGAGACCCAGTACTTC; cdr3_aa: CASSLGGTIQETQYF
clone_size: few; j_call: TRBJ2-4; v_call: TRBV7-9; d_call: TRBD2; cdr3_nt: TGTGCCAGCAGCAGGACTAGCGGGAAAGCCAAAAACATTCAGTACTTC; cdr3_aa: CASSRTSGKAKNIQYF
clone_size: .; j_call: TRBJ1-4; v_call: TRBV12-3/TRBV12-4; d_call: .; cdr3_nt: TGTGCCAGCAGTTTACGAGGGGGGCCGGGTCGAGCTGAAAAACTGTTTTTT; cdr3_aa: CASSLRGGPGRAEKLFF
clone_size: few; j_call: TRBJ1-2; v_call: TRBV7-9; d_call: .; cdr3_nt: TGTGCCAGCAGCTGGAACGAGTATGGCTACACCTTC; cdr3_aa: CASSWNEYGYTF
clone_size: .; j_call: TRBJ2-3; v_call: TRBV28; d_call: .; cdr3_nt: TGTGTCAGCAGTTCCCCTTTTATAGCGGCAGCTAGCACAGATACGCAGTATTTT; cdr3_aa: CVSSSPFIAAASTDTQYF
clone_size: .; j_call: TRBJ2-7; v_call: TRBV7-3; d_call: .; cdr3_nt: TGTGCCAGCAGTCGGACGGCTCTGGGCGAGCAGTACTTC; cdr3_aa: CASSRTALGEQYF
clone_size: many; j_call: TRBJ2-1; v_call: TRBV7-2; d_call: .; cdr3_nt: TGTGCCAGCAGCTTAGCGGCAGGGGAGAATGAGCAGTTCTTC; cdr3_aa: CASSLAAGENEQFF
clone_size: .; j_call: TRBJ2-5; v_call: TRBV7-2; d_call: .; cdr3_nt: TGTGCCAGCAGCTTAGGATTTTTTCGAGAGACCCAGTACTTC; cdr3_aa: CASSLGFFRETQYF
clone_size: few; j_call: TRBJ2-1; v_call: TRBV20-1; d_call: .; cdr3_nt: TGCAGTGCGAGCTCACTACTGGAAGGAAACAATGAGCAGTTCTTC; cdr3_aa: CSASSLLEGNNEQFF
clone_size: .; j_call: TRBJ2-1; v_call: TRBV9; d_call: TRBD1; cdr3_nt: TGTGCCAGCAGCGAGGGGGACAGGGAGAATGAGCAGTTCTTC; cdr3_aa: CASSEGDRENEQFF
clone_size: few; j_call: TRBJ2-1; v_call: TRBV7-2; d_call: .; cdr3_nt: TGTGCCAGCAGCTTAGTGAGTGGCAGAGACAATGAGCAGTTCTTC; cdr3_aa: CASSLVSGRDNEQFF
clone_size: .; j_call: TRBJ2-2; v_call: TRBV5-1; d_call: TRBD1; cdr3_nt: TGCGCCAGCAGCTTGGCAGGGGGATTTGTGGAGCTGTTTTTT; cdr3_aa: CASSLAGGFVELFF
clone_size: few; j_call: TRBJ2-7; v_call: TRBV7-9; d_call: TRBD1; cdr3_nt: TGTGCCAGCAGCCGACAGGGACAGCTCTACGAGCAGTACTTC; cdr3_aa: CASSRQGQLYEQYF
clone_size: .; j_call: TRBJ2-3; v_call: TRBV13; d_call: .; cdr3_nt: TGTGCAAGCAGCTTGAGAGGGGACCTTAATACGCAGTATTTT; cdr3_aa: CASSLRGDLNTQYF
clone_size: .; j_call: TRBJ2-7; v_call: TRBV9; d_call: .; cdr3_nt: TGTGCCAGCGGACGCGGAGCAGGGCGGGACAATGAGCAGTACTTC; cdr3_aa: CASGRGAGRDNEQYF
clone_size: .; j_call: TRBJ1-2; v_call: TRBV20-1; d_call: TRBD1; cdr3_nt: TGCAGTGCTGGACAGGGGGTCCACTATGGCTACACCTTC; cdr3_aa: CSAGQGVHYGYTF
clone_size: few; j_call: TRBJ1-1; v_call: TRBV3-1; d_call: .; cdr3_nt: TGTGCCAGCAGCCCCTCGACCGGGAACACTGAAGCTTTCTTT; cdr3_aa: CASSPSTGNTEAFF
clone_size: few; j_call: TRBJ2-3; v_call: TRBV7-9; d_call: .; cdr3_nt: TGTGCCAGCAGCTTATCACGGGGGCTCACAGATACGCAGTATTTT; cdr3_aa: CASSLSRGLTDTQYF
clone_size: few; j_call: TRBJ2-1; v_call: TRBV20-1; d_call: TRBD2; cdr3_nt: TGCAGTGCTACAGGCGGCGGGAGGGGGTCCTACAATGAGCAGTTCTTC; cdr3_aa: CSATGGGRGSYNEQFF
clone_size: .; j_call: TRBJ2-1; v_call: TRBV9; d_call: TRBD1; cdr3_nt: TGTGCCAGCAGCGTAGGGGGACAGGGGGCGAATGAGCAGTTCTTC; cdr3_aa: CASSVGGQGANEQFF
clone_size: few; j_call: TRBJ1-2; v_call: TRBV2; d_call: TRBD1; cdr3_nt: TGTGCCAGCAGCGACCGACAGGGCGGGCCGGGTGGCTACACCTTC; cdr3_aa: CASSDRQGGPGGYTF
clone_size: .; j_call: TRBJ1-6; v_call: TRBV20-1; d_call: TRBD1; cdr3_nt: TGCAGTGCTACGCAGGGGGCCGAATTAGGTTCACCCCTCCACTTT; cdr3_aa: CSATQGAELGSPLHF
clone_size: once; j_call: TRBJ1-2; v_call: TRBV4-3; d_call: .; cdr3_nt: TGCGCCAGCAGTGGCTTGACGGCCAAGTATGGCTACACCTTC; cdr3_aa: CASSGLTAKYGYTF
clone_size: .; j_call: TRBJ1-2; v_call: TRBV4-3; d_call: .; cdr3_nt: TGCGCCAGCAGCCAAGATGGCACCCGGACCCGTGGCTACACCTTC; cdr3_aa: CASSQDGTRTRGYTF
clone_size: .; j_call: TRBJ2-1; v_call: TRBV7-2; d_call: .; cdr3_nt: TGTGCCAGCAGCTTAGCGCTAGAGGGTGAGCAGTTCTTC; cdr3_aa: CASSLALEGEQFF
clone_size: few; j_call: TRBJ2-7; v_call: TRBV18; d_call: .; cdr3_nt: TGTGCCAGCTCCCCTGAAGTGTCCTACGAGCAGTACTTC; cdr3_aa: CASSPEVSYEQYF
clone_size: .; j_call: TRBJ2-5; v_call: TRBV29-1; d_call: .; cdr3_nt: TGCAGCGTTGATGGTGCCAGGGGATTAGATGAGCAGTACTTC; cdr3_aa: CSVDGARGLDEQYF
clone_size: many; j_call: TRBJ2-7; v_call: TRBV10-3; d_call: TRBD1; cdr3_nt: TGTGCCATCAGTTTCCGGGACAGGATCCACGAGCAGTACTTC; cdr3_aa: CAISFRDRIHEQYF
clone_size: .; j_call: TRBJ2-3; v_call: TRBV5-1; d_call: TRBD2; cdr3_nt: TGCGCCAGCAGTTATAGCGGGGGTCTGGATACGCAGTATTTT; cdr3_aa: CASSYSGGLDTQYF
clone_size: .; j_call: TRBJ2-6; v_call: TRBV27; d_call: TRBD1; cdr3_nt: TGTGCCAGCAGAAGACAGGGGGCTGGGGGGGCCAACGTCCTGACTTTC; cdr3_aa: CASRRQGAGGANVLTF
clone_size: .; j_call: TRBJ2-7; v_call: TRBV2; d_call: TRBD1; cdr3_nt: TGTGCCAGCAGTCCGAATACAGGGGTTTCATACGAGCAGTACTTC; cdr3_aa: CASSPNTGVSYEQYF
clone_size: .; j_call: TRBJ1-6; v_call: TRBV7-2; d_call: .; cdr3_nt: TGTGCCAGCAGCCCCCAGGTGAATTCACCCCTCCACTTT; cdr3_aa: CASSPQVNSPLHF
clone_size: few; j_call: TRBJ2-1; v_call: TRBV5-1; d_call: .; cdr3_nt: TGCGCCAGCAGCTTGTACGGTGGGGGGTTCTACAATGAGCAGTTCTTC; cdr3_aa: CASSLYGGGFYNEQFF
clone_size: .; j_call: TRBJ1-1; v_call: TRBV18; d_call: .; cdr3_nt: TGTGCCAGCTCACCCAGTGGCCGGGAAGCTTTCTTT; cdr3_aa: CASSPSGREAFF
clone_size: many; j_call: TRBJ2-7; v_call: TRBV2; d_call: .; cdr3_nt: TGTGCCAGCAGCCCATACTCCTACGAGCAGTACTTC; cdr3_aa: CASSPYSYEQYF
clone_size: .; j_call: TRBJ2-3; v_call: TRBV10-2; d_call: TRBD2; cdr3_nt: TGCGCCGGCAGTGAACCAGCGGGGGGCACAGATACGCAGTATTTT; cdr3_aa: CAGSEPAGGTDTQYF
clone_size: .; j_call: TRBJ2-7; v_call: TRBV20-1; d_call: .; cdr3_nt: TGCAGTGCGTTCGACCAAGGACTTGGGTTCTACGAGCAGTACTTC; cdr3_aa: CSAFDQGLGFYEQYF
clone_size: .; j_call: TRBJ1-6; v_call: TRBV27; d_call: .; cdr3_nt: TGTGCCAGCAGTTTGGCCAGGGGTTCACCCCTCCACTTT; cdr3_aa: CASSLARGSPLHF
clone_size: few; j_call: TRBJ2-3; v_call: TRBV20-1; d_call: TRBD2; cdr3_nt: TGCAGTGCTAGAGGGCTAGCGGGGATTACTAGCACAGATACGCAGTATTTT; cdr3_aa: CSARGLAGITSTDTQYF
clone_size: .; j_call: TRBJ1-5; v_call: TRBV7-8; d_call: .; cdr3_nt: TGTGCCAGCGGGGGGGCTCAGCCCCAGCATTTT; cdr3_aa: CASGGAQPQHF
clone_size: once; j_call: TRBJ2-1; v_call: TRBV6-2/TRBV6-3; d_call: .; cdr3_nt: TGTGCCAGCAATACCAGGACTTCCTACAATGAGCAGTTCTTC; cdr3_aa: CASNTRTSYNEQFF
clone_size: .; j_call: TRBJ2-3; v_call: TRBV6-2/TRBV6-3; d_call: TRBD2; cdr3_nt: TGTGCCAGCAGTCGCCGAGGAGCGGGAGCACGAGATACGCAGTATTTT; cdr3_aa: CASSRRGAGARDTQYF
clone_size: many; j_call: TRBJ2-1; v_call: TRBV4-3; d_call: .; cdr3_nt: TGCGCCAGCAGCCAAGATCAATCTTTCTACAATGAGCAGTTCTTC; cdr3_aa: CASSQDQSFYNEQFF
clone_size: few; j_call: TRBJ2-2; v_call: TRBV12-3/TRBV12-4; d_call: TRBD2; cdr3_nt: TGTGCCAGCAGTTTGAGCGGGGGGGCGACGAGCACCGGGGAGCTGTTTTTT; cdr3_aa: CASSLSGGATSTGELFF
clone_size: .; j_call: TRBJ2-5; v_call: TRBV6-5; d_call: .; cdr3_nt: TGTGCCAGCAGTGGAAGCAGCGGCAAAGAGACCCAGTACTTC; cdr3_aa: CASSGSSGKETQYF
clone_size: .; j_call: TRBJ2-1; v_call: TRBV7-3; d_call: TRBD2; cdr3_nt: TGTGCCAGCAGCTTCCTAGCGGGGGGGCGCAATGAGCAGTTCTTC; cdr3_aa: CASSFLAGGRNEQFF
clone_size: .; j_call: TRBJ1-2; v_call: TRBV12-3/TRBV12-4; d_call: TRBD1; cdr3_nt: TGTGCCAGCACCCACGAGACAGGGGGCGCGTATGGCTACACCTTC; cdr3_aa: CASTHETGGAYGYTF
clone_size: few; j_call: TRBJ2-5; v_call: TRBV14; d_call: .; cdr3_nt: TGTGCCAGCAGCCCTCTTTCGGCGGAAGAGACCCAGTACTTC; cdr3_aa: CASSPLSAEETQYF
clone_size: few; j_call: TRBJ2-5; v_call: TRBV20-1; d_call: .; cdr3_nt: TGCAGTGCTAGAGGCCAATCGGAGACCCAGTACTTC; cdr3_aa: CSARGQSETQYF
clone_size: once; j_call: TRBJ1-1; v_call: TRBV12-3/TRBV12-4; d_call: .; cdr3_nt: TGTGCCAGCAGTTCCGGACACCGTTTAGACACTGAAGCTTTCTTT; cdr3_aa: CASSSGHRLDTEAFF